The T cell receptor beta chain described here comes from a study of OX40 agonist ivuxolimab in advanced cancers. Clones were sequenced by immunoSEQ multiplex PCR, and TCRdb holds only the in-frame ones, with some missing. The data hold approximately 44,000 clones, with around 90% observed a single time. V was clipped by 2 bases and J by 8 bases; unmatched bases: 19. CDR1 and CDR2 from the germline V gene are LGHNA and YSLEER. This CDR3 has 19 residues. This material consisted of CD4+ or CD8+ T cells sorted from blood, taken in a trial of the OX40 agonist ivuxolimab. The source is an adult with an advanced solid tumor such as melanoma, head and neck, liver or kidney cancer. The chain is built from TRBV4-3 and TRBJ2-1; 9 bases fit TRBD1. Written as DNA, the CDR3 is TGCGCCAGCAGCCAATACCGGGACAGGGAGTCCCCGGGTAACGATGAGCAGTTCTTC. Translating gives CASSQYRDRESPGNDEQFF.